Listed below are T cell receptor beta chains from one sample, sequenced in a study of naive and memory T cell subsets. TCRdb re-derived calls from the UMI-ligation and nested PCR reads in MiXCR, one entry per CDR3 protein. The sample shows under 150,000 distinct CDR3 sequences, 15% to 25% of them seen only once. Source material: naive CD8+ T cells from blood. The receptors come from a human donor in good health. The CDR3 runs from the conserved cysteine through the conserved F or W. Each record gives: V gene, D gene, J gene, clone size, CDR3 DNA, CDR3 protein. The D gene is left open where the match is weak. Rows give clone size only sometimes, using once, few, many, or a class for an expanded clone.

TRBV19	.	TRBJ2-7	.	TGTGCCAGTAGTACCCCCCCCTACGAGCAGTACTTC	CASSTPPYEQYF
TRBV6-5	TRBD2	TRBJ2-1	.	TGTGCCAGCAGTTATGAATCGGGTGGTCTGAAGACTAGCGGGGGGCGGAATGAGCAGTTCTTC	CASSYESGGLKTSGGRNEQFF
TRBV4-1	.	TRBJ2-5	.	TGCGCCAGCAGCCAAGATCTCTGGGGGGTCCAGGAGACCCAGTACTTC	CASSQDLWGVQETQYF
TRBV20-1	.	TRBJ2-1	.	TGCAGTGCCCCTAGGGTTTGGCATGAGCAGTTCTTC	CSAPRVWHEQFF
TRBV29-1	.	TRBJ2-1	.	TGCAGCGTTGCGGACTCAGCCTTACGTCGGAATGAGCAGTTCTTC	CSVADSALRRNEQFF
TRBV3-1	TRBD1	TRBJ1-2	.	TGTGCCAGCAGCCAGGACAGGTTCTATGGCTACACCTTC	CASSQDRFYGYTF
TRBV9	.	TRBJ2-3	.	TGTGCCAGCAGTGTCCCCCGGGGGTATGGCACAGATACGCAGTATTTT	CASSVPRGYGTDTQYF
TRBV6-1	.	TRBJ1-5	.	TGTGCCAGCAGCGGACCGATCAATCAGCCCCAGCATTTT	CASSGPINQPQHF
TRBV4-1	TRBD1	TRBJ1-2	.	TGCGCCAGCAGAGGGACAGCCCAAGGCTACACCTTC	CASRGTAQGYTF
TRBV7-9	.	TRBJ2-3	few	TGTGCCAGCAGCTTAGAATACACAGATACGCAGTATTTT	CASSLEYTDTQYF
TRBV10-3	.	TRBJ2-5	.	TGTGCCATCAGTGAGCTCCGGCAAGAGACCCAGTACTTC	CAISELRQETQYF
TRBV28	.	TRBJ2-1	.	TGTGCCAGCAGCGCTTCAGGGGCCTCCTACTACAATGAGCAGTTCTTC	CASSASGASYYNEQFF
TRBV5-5	.	TRBJ1-2	.	TGTGCCAGCAGCCTTCGACAGTCCCAAAACTATGGCTACACCTTC	CASSLRQSQNYGYTF
TRBV6-1	.	TRBJ2-7	few	TGTGCCAGCAGTGGGAGAAGGGGTGACGAGCAGTACTTC	CASSGRRGDEQYF
TRBV30	.	TRBJ2-7	few	TGTGCCTGGAGTGTACTGCGAACCAACTCCTACGAGCAGTACTTC	CAWSVLRTNSYEQYF
TRBV12-3/TRBV12-4	.	TRBJ1-2	few	TGTGCCAGCAGTTTGACGGGCCTTCCCGTACTTGATGGCTACACCTTC	CASSLTGLPVLDGYTF
TRBV28	.	TRBJ1-6	.	TGTGCCAGCACCCTACAGGGCTCCTATAATTCACCCCTCCACTTT	CASTLQGSYNSPLHF
TRBV20-1	.	TRBJ2-2	few	TGCAGTGCTAGAGTGCGGCCACACGACGCGAACACCGGGGAGCTGTTTTTT	CSARVRPHDANTGELFF
TRBV28	.	TRBJ1-1	few	TGTGCCAGCAGTTTATTCTCGGGAATGAACACTGAAGCTTTCTTT	CASSLFSGMNTEAFF
TRBV3-1	.	TRBJ1-6	few	TGTGCCAGCAGCCGAGGCAGAGAAAATTCACCCCTCCACTTT	CASSRGRENSPLHF
TRBV28	.	TRBJ1-5	few	TGTGCCAGCAGTCCGGACGGACTCAATCAGCCCCAGCATTTT	CASSPDGLNQPQHF
TRBV3-1	.	TRBJ2-1	.	TGTGCCAGCAGCCATTCTACCCTCTACAATGAGCAGTTCTTC	CASSHSTLYNEQFF
TRBV29-1	.	TRBJ2-1	.	TGCAGCGTTGGGGGCAATGAGCAGTTCTTC	CSVGGNEQFF
TRBV5-1	.	TRBJ1-1	many	TGCGCCAGCAGCTCCAGGGACTGGGGAACTGAAGCTTTCTTT	CASSSRDWGTEAFF
TRBV13	TRBD1	TRBJ2-7	.	TGTGCCAGCAGCCCGGGGACAGGGTTCCACGAGCAGTACTTC	CASSPGTGFHEQYF
TRBV3-1	TRBD2	TRBJ2-1	few	TGTGCCAGCAGCCGTTCCGGGACTATAAATGAGCAGTTCTTC	CASSRSGTINEQFF
TRBV28	.	TRBJ1-5	few	TGTGCCAGCAGTTTATGGACGGGTAGCAATCAGCCCCAGCATTTT	CASSLWTGSNQPQHF